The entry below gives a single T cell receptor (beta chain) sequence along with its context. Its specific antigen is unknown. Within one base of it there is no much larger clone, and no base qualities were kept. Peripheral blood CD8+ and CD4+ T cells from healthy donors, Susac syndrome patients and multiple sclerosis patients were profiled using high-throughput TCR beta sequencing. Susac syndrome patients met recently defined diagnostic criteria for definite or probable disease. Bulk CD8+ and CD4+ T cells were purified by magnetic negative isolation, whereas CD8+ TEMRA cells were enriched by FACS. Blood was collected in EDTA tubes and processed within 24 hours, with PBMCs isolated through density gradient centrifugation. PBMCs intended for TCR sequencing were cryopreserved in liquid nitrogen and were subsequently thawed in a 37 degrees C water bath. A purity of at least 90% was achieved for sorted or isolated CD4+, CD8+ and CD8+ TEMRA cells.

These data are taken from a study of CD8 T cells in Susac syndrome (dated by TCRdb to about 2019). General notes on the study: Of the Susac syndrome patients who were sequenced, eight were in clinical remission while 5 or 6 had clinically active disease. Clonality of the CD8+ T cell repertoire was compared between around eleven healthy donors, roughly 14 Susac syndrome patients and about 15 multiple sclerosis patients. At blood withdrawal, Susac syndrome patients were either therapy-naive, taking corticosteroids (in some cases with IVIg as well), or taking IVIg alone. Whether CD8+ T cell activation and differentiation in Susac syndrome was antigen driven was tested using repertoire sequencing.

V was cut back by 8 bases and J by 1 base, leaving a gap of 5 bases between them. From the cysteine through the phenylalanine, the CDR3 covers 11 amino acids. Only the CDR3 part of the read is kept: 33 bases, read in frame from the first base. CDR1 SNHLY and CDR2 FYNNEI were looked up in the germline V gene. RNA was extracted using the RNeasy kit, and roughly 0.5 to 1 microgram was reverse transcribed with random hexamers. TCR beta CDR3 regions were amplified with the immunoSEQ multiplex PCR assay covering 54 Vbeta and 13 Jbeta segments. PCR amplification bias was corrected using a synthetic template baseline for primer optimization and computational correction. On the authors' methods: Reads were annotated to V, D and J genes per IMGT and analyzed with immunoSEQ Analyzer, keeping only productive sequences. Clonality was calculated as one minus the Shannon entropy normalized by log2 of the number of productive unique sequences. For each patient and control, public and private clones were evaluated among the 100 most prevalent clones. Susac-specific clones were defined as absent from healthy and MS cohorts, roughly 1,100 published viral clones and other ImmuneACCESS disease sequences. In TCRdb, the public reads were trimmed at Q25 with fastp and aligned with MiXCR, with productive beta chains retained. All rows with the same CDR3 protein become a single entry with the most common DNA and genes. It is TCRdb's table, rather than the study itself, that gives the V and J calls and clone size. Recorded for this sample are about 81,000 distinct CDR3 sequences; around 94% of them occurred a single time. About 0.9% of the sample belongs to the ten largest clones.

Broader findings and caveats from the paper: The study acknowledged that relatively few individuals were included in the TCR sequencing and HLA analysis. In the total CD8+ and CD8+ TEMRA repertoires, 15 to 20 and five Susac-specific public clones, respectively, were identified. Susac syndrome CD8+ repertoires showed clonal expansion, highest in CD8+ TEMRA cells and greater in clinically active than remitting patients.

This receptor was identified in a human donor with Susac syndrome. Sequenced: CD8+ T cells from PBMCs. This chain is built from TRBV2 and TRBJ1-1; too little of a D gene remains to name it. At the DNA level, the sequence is TGTGCCAGCTCGGAGAACACTGAAGCTTTCTTT. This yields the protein CASSENTEAFF.